This T cell receptor (beta chain) was identified during a study of T cell repertoires in cytomegalovirus infection. MiXCR, applied by TCRdb to the reads, yields one record per CDR3 protein. The sample includes 80,000 to 95,000 distinct CDR3 sequences, 29% of them seen just once. This clonotype was seen only a few times. Its antigen is currently unknown. The germline V and J ends were trimmed by 7 bases and 2 bases, with 18 bases remaining between them. The CDR3 has 15 residues. The germline gives CDR1 SQVTM, CDR2 ANQGSEA. Source: CD8+ T cells from cultured PBMCs, taken from culture after CMV antigen stimulation. This receptor was identified in a human donor in good health (CMV status not recorded). Some clones in this sample may be carry-over from other donors' samples. V usage is TRBV29-1 and J usage is TRBJ2-1; possibly TRBD1 for D (6 bases). The DNA of the CDR3 is TGCAGCGGGATAGTTCAGGGGCCCCCCTACAATGAGCAGTTCTTC. This sequence encodes CSGIVQGPPYNEQFF.